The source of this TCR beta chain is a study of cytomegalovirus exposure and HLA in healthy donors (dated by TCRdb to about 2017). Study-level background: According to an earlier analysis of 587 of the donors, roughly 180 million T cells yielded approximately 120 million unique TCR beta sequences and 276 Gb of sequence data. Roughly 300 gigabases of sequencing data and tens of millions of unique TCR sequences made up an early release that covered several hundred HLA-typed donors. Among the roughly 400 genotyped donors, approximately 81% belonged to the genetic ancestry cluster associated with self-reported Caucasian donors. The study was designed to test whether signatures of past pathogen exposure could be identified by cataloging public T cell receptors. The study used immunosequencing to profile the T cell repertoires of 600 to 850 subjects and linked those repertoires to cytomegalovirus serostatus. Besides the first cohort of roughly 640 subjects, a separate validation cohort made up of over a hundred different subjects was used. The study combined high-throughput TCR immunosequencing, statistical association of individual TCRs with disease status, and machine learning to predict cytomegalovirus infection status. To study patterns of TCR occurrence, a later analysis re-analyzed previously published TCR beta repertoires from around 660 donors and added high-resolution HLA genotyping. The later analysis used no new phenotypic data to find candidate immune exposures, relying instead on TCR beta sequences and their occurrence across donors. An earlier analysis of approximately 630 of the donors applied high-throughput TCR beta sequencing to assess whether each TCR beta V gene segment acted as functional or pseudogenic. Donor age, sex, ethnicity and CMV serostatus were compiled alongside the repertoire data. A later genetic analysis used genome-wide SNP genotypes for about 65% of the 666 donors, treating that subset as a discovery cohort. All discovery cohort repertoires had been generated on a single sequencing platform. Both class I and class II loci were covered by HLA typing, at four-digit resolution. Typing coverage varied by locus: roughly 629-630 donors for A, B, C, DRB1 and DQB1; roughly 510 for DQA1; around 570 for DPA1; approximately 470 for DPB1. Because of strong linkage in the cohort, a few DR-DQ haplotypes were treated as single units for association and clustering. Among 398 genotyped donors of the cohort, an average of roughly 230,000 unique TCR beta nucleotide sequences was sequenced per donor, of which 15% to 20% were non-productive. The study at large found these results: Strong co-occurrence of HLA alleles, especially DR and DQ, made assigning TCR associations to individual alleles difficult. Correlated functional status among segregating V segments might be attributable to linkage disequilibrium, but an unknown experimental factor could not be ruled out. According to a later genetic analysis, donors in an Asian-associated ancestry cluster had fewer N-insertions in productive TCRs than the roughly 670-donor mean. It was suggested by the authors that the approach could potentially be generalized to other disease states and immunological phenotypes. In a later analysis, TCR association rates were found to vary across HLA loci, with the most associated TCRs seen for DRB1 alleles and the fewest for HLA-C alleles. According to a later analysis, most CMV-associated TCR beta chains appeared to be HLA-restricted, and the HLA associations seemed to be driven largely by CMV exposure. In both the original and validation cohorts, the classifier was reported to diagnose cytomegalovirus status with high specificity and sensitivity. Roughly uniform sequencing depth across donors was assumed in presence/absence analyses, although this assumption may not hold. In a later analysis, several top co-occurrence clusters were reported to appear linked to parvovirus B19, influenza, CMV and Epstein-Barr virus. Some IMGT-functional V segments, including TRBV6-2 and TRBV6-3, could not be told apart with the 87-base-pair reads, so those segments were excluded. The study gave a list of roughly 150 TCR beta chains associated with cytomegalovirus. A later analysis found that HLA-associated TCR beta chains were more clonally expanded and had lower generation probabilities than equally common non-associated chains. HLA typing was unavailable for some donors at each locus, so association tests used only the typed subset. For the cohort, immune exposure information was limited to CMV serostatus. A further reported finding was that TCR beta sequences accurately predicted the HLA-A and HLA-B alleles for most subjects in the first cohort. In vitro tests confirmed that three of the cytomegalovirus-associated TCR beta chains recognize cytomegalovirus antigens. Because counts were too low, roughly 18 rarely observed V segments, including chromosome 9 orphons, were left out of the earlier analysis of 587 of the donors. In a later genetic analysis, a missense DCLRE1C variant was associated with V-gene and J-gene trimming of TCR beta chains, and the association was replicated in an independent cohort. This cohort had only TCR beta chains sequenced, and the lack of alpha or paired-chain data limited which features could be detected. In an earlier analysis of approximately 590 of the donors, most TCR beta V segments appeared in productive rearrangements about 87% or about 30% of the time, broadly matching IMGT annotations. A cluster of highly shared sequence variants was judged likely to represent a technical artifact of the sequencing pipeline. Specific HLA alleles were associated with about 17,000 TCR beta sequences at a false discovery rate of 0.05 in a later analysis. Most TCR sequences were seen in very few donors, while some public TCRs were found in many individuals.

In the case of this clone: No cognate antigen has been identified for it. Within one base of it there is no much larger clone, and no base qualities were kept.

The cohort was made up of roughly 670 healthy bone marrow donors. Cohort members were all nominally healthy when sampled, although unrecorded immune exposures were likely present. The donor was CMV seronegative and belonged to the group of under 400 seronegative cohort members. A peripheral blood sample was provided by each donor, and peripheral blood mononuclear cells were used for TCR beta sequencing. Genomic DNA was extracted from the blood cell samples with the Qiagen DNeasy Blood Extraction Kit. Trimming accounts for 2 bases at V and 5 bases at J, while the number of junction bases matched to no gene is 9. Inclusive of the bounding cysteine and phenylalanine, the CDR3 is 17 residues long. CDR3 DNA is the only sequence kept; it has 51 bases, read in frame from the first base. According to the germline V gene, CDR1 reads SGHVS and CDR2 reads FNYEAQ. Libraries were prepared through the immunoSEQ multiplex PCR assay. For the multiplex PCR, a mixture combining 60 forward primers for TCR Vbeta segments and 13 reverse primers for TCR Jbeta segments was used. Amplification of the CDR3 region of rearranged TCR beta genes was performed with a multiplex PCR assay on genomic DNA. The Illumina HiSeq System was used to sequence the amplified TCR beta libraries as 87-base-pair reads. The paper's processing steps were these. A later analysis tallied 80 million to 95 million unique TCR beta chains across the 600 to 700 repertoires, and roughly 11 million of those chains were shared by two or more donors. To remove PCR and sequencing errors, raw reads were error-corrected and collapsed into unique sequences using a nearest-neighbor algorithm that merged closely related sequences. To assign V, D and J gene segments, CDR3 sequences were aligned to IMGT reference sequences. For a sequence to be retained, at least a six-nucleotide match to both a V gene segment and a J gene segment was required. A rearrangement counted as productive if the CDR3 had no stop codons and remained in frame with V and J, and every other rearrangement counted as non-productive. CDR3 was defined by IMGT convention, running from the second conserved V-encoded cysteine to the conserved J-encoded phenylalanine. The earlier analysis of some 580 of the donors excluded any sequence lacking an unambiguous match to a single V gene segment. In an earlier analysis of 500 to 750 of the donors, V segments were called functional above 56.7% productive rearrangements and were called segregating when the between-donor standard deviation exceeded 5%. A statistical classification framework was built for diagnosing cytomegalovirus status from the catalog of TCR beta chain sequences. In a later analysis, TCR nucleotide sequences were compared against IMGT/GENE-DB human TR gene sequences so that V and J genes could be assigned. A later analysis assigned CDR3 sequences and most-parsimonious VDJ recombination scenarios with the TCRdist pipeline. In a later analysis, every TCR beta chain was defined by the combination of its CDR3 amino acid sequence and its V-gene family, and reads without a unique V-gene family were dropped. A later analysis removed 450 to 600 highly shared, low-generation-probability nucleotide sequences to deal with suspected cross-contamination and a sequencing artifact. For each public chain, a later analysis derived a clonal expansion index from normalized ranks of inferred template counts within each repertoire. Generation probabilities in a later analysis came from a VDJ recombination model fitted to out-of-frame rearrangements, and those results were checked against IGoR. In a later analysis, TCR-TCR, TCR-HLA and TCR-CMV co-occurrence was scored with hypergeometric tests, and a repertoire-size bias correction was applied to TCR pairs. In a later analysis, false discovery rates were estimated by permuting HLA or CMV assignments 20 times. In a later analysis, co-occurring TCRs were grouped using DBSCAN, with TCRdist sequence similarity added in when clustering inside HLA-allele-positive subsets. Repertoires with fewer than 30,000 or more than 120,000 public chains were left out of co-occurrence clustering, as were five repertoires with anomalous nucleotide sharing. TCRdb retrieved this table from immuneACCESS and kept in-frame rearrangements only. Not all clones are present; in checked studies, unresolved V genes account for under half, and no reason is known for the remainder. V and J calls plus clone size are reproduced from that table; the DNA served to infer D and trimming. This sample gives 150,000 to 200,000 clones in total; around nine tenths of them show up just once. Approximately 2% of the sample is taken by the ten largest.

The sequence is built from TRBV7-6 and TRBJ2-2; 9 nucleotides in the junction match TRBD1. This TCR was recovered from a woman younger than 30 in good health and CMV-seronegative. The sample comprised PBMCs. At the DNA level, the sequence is TGTGCCAGCAGCTTACAAGGGACAGGGTCTAGGACCGGGGAGCTGTTTTTT. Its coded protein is CASSLQGTGSRTGELFF.